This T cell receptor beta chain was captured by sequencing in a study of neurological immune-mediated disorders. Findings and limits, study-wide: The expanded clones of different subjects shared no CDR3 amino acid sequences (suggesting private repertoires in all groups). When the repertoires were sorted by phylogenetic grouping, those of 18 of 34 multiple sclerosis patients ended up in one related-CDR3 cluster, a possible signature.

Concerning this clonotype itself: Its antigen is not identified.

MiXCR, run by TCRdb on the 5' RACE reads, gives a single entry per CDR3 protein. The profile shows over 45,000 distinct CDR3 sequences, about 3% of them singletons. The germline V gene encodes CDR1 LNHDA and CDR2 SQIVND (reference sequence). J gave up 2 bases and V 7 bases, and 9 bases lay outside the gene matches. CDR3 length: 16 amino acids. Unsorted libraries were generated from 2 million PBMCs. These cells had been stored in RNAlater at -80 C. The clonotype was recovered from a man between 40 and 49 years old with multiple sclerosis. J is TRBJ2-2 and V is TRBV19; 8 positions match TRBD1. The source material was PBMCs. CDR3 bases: TGTGCCAGTACCCAGAGGACAGGGACCAACACCGGGGAGCTGTTTTTT. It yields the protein CASTQRTGTNTGELFF.